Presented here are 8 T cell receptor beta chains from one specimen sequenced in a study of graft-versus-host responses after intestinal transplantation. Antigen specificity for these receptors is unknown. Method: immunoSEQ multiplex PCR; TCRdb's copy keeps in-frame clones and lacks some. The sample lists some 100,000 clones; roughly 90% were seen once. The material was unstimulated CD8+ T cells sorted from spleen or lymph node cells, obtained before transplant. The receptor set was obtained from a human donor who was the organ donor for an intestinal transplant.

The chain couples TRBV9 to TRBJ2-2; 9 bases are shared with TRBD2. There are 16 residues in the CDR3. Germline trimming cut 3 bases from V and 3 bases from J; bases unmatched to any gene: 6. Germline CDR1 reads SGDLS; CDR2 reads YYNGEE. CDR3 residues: CASSGSGRSHTGELFF. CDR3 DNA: TGTGCCAGCAGCGGGAGCGGGAGGTCTCACACCGGGGAGCTGTTTTTT.

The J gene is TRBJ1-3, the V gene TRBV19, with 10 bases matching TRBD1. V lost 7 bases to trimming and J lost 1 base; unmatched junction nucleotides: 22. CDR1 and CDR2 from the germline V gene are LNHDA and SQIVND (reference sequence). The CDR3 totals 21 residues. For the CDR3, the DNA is TGTGCCAGTAAGGGACAGGGGACGCACAACGGTAACCATCGTTCTGGAAACACCATATATTTT. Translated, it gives CASKGQGTHNGNHRSGNTIYF.

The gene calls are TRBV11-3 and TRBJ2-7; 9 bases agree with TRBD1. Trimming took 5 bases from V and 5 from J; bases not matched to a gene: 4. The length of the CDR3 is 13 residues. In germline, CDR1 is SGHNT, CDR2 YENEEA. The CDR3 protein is CASSQGQGNEQYF. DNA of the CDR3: TGTGCCAGCAGCCAGGGACAGGGCAACGAGCAGTACTTC.

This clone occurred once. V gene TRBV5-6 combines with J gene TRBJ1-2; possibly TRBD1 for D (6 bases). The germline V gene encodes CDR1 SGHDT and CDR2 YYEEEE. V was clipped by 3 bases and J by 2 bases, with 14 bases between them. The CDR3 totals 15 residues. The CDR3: CASSSETGRNYGYTF. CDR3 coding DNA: TGTGCCAGCAGCTCGGAAACAGGGCGAAACTATGGCTACACCTTC. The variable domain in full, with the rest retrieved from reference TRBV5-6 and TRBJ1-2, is DAGVTQSPTHLIKTRGQQVTLRCSPKSGHDTVSWYQQALGQGPQFIFQYYEEEERQRGNFPDRFSGHQFPNYSSELNVNALLLGDSALYLCASSSETGRNYGYTFGSGTRLTVV.

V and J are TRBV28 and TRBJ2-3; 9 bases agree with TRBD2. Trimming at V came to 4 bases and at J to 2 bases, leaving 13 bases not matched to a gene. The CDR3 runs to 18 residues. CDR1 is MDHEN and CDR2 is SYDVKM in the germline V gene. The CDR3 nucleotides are TGTGCCAGCAGTTCCATTAGCGGGAGCGGCCCAATCACAGATACGCAGTATTTT. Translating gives CASSSISGSGPITDTQYF.

CDR3 DNA: TGTGCCAGCAGCTTAGCTGGCGGGAGCTTCTACAATGAGCAGTTCTTC. It specifies CASSLAGGSFYNEQFF. The chain carries TRBV7-8 and TRBJ2-1, with TRBD2 matching over 7 bases. The CDR3 loop spans 16 amino acids. V lost 0 bases to trimming and J lost 3 bases; unmatched junction nucleotides: 5. Germline CDR1 is SGHVS and CDR2 is FQNEAQ.

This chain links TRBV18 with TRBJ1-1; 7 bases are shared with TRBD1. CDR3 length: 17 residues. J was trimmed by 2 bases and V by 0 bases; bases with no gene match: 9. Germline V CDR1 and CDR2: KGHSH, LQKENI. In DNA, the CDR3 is TGTGCCAGCTCACCACCGGCCTGGACAGGTCAAAACACTGAAGCTTTCTTT. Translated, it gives CASSPPAWTGQNTEAFF.

The CDR3 nucleotides read TGTGCCAGCAGATTTCTGAGGACAGGGGGTTCCAGCTCCTATAATTCACCCCTCCACTTT. Amino acids: CASRFLRTGGSSSYNSPLHF. The chain is built from TRBV2 and TRBJ1-6; 10 bases fit TRBD1. Germline V gene sequence: CDR1 SNHLY, CDR2 FYNNEI. The V gene end was trimmed by 6 bases and the J gene end by 0 bases; junction bases not matched to a gene: 14. There are 20 residues in the CDR3.